Listed below are T cell receptor beta chains from one sample, sequenced in a study of identical twins. TCRdb reprocessed the 5' RACE reads with MiXCR, giving one entry per CDR3 protein. This sample has about 300,000 distinct CDR3 sequences, with roughly an eighth found just once. These same records also appear under a second study, on yellow fever vaccine responses in identical twins.

Material: CD8+ T cells sorted from blood. These TCRs come from a woman younger than 35 in good health. The CDR3 runs from the conserved cysteine through the conserved F or W. The order of the fields is J gene, V gene, clone size, CDR3 protein. Expanded clones are given a class, and other clones once, few, many or no size at all.

TRBJ1-2 | TRBV20-1 | few | CSARDPDLGNYGYTF
TRBJ1-4 | TRBV12-3/TRBV12-4 | few | CASKVGVATNEKLFF
TRBJ2-7 | TRBV13 | many | CASGTGGSYEQYF
TRBJ2-3 | TRBV20-1 | few | CSARDYPLGHSTDTQYF
TRBJ2-2 | TRBV27 | . | CASSDRVGENTGELFF
TRBJ2-1 | TRBV2 | few | CASIGGTYNEQFF
TRBJ2-5 | TRBV24-1 | . | CATSDWTGEVETQYF
TRBJ1-1 | TRBV4-1 | . | CASSQDLGSAEAFF
TRBJ2-1 | TRBV24-1 | many | CATSDFAGNGEQFF
TRBJ2-2 | TRBV9 | . | CASSGADIFNTGELFF
TRBJ1-5 | TRBV6-1 | few | CASSITGTGGPNQPQHF
TRBJ2-7 | TRBV5-1 | . | CASSLYSGSLYEQYF
TRBJ2-1 | TRBV9 | few | CASSVYSGTPYNEQFF
TRBJ1-5 | TRBV5-6 | few | CASSPSGGTYQPQHF
TRBJ2-3 | TRBV10-3 | . | CAISERDWGPTDTQYF
TRBJ2-2 | TRBV5-1 | . | CASTDRAVTGELFF